These 30 T cell receptor beta chains share one sample of origin, sequenced in a study of T cell repertoires and HLA-DP antigens (dated by TCRdb to between 2017 and 2018). For these receptors, no antigen is known. The library was built by means of the immunoSEQ multiplex PCR assay. In its TCRdb copy, this immuneACCESS table keeps in-frame sequences only and misses some clones. Where compared with another copy, unresolved V genes explain less than half of these, and the others have no known cause. This sample holds 55,000 to 80,000 clones; about four fifths were observed only once. The ten largest clones take up around 1.4% of the sample. Sequences were obtained from CD4+ T cells from PBMCs. These TCRs come from a man aged 60-69 years in good health and CMV-seronegative.

The chain recombines TRBV7-2 with TRBJ2-1, with TRBD2 matching 13 bases. CDR3 length: 20 residues. Germline V CDR1 and CDR2: SGHTA, FQGNSA. The J segment lost 2 bases and the V segment lost 0 bases, leaving 10 bases of the junction unmatched. CDR3 sequence reads: CASSLAPTSGGTATYNEQFF. The DNA of the CDR3 is TGTGCCAGCAGCTTAGCTCCGACTAGCGGGGGGACAGCCACCTACAATGAGCAGTTCTTC.

The table lists this clone with a few counts. Other nucleotide sequences in the sample specify the same CDR3. The CDR3 sequence: CASSLTGGSYNSPLHF. The DNA for the CDR3 is TGTGCCAGCAGTTTGACAGGGGGCTCCTATAATTCACCCCTCCACTTT. The rearrangement links TRBV27 to TRBJ1-6, with 9 bases lining up with TRBD1. CDR1 is MNHEY, CDR2 SMNVEV, per germline (reference sequence). This CDR3 contains 16 residues. J gave up 0 bases and V 3 bases, and 0 bases lay outside the gene matches.

This clone was found once. This chain connects TRBV7-2 to TRBJ2-1, with a possible D match to TRBD1 (5 bases). This CDR3 has 15 residues. V gave up 2 bases and J gave up 5 bases, with 13 bases separating them. Germline CDR1 SGHTA, CDR2 FQGNSA. The CDR3 region has the DNA TGTGCCAGCAGCTTAATGGGGCAGGCTAACAATGAGCAGTTCTTC. Residues: CASSLMGQANNEQFF.

The sample holds a few counts of this clone. The junction does not match germline at one end; this may be a read error. The J gene is TRBJ1-1, the V gene TRBV5-1, with 8 bases that match TRBD1. This CDR3 has 15 residues. The germline CDR1 and CDR2 sequences are SGHRS and YFSETQ. In DNA, the CDR3 is TGCGCCAGCAGCTCGCTACAGGGGGGCAACAATGAAGCTTTCTTT. It translates to CASSSLQGGNNEAFF.

Here the CDR3 DNA reads TGCGCCAGCAGCTCTGGGACTTACCCGGGCACAGATACGCAGTATTTT. This codes for CASSSGTYPGTDTQYF. The rearrangement joins TRBV5-1 to TRBJ2-3, with D tentatively TRBD2 (6 bases). Germline lookup yields CDR1 SGHRS and CDR2 YFSETQ. Trimming left V 3 bases short and J 1 base short, with 15 bases between. This CDR3 region has 16 residues. Full variable domain (remainder filled in from reference TRBV5-1 and TRBJ2-3): KAGVTQTPRYLIKTRGQQVTLSCSPISGHRSVSWYQQTPGQGLQFLFEYFSETQRNKGNFPGRFSGRQFSNSRSEMNVSTLELGDSALYLCASSSGTYPGTDTQYFGPGTRLTVL.

This clone was counted once. Being one base from a much bigger clone, this may be a read error. Other nucleotide sequences from this sample produce the same CDR3. The J gene is TRBJ2-1, the V gene TRBV4-2; 9 bases are shared with TRBD1. Germline V CDR1 and CDR2: LGHNA, YNFKEQ. The CDR3 has 15 amino acids. The V gene end was trimmed by 2 bases and the J gene end by 2 bases; junction bases not matched to a gene: 1. The CDR3 loop is CASSQNRGPYNEQFF. CDR3 DNA sequence: TGTGCCAGCAGCCAAAACAGGGGGCCCTACAATGAGCAGTTCTTC.

V gene TRBV4-2 combines with J gene TRBJ2-5, with D uncertain. This CDR3 has 14 amino acids. Trimming took off 1 base at V and 1 base at J, with 7 bases between the two ends. Germline lookup yields CDR1 LGHNA and CDR2 YNFKEQ. The DNA of the CDR3 is TGTGCCAGCAGCCAAGGTCCAGGCCAAGAGACCCAGTACTTC. Its protein product is CASSQGPGQETQYF.

The chain joins TRBV11-2 to TRBJ1-4, with D maybe TRBD1 (6 bases). Germline V gene sequence: CDR1 SGHAT, CDR2 FQNNGV. The CDR3 is 11 amino acids. The ends were cut back, 4 bases at V and 14 bases at J, with 11 bases in the middle. CDR3 DNA: TGTGCCAGCAGCTCAGGAACAGGGCTGTTTTTT. Translation: CASSSGTGLFF.

CDR3 nucleotide sequence: TGTGCCAGCAGCTTAGCGGTTCCAGGGGGCTTAGCTGGAAACACCATATATTTT. It translates to CASSLAVPGGLAGNTIYF. This chain connects TRBV7-6 to TRBJ1-3, with TRBD1 matching over 8 bases. CDR1 and CDR2 from the germline V gene are SGHVS and FNYEAQ. The length of the CDR3 is 18 residues. The V and J ends lost 0 bases and 2 bases, in that order; junction bases with no gene match: 9. The whole variable domain, filled in from reference TRBV7-6 and TRBJ1-3, reads GAGVSQSPRYKVTKRGQDVALRCDPISGHVSLYWYRQALGQGPEFLTYFNYEAQQDKSGLPNDRFSAERPEGSISTLTIQRTEQRDSAMYRCASSLAVPGGLAGNTIYFGEGSWLTVV.

This clone was picked up one time. This chain joins TRBV6-1 and TRBJ1-2; tentatively, D is TRBD1 (6 bases). The CDR3 runs to 14 residues. V lost 3 bases, J lost 7 bases, and 15 bases lay in between. The germline CDR1 and CDR2 sequences are MNHNS and SASEGT. CDR3 sequence reads: CASSEGGRLGGYTF. In DNA form, the CDR3 reads TGTGCCAGCAGTGAGGGGGGGCGACTGGGTGGCTACACCTTC.

The chain combines TRBV5-8 with TRBJ1-4; tentatively, D is TRBD1 (5 bases). CDR1 is SGHTS, CDR2 YDEGEE, per germline. CDR3 size: 15 residues. V was pared by 2 bases and J by 3 bases, with 11 bases between. The CDR3 reads CASSFQGSANEKLFF. DNA for the CDR3: TGTGCCAGCAGCTTCCAGGGTTCGGCTAATGAAAAACTGTTTTTT.

J is TRBJ1-3 and V is TRBV9; D unresolved. CDR3 size: 13 residues. Trimming took off 0 bases at V and 3 bases at J, with 4 bases between the two ends. Germline V gives CDR1 SGDLS, CDR2 YYNGEE. The CDR3 here is CASSVVGGNTIYF. CDR3 in DNA: TGTGCCAGCAGCGTAGTGGGTGGAAACACCATATATTTT.

This clone was seen only a few times. This sequence joins TRBV5-5 and TRBJ2-3; TRBD2 agrees at 9 bases. Losses at the gene ends were 0 bases for V and 2 bases for J; bases not matched to a gene: 4. There are 16 residues in the CDR3. The V gene's germline CDR1 is SGHKS and CDR2 YYEKEE (reference sequence). This CDR3 reads CASSLGLAGFTDTQYF. DNA of the CDR3: TGTGCCAGCAGCTTGGGGCTAGCGGGGTTCACAGATACGCAGTATTTT.

The J gene is TRBJ2-4, the V gene TRBV21-1; TRBD2, the D gene given by the table, was not confirmed from the DNA. TRBV21-1 is a pseudogene locus. CDR3 length: 17 amino acids. CDR3 sequence: CASSNLRVREAKNIQYF. Here the CDR3 DNA reads TGTGCCAGCAGCAATTTGAGGGTGAGGGAAGCCAAAAACATTCAGTACTTC.

This sequence joins TRBV28 and TRBJ1-3; D perhaps matches TRBD1 (6 bases). The CDR3 spans 17 residues. Between the trimmed V and J ends, which lost 7 bases and 1 base, there was a span of 20 bases. From germline, CDR1 is MDHEN and CDR2 SYDVKM. CDR3 sequence reads: CASNNRGGLRSGNTIYF. The CDR3 nucleotides read TGTGCCAGCAACAACCGCGGGGGGCTTCGGTCTGGAAACACCATATATTTT.

The rearrangement links TRBV5-4 to TRBJ2-4, with D tentatively TRBD1 (5 bases). With 4 bases removed from V and 1 base from J, the gap between germline ends came to 18 bases. This CDR3 contains 17 residues. CDR1 and CDR2 from the germline V gene are SGHNT and YYREEE (reference sequence). As DNA, the CDR3 is TGTGCCAGCAGCCCATATCAGGGTAAAAGGGCCAAAAACATTCAGTACTTC. Protein product: CASSPYQGKRAKNIQYF. Variable domain in full (rest from reference TRBV5-4 and TRBJ2-4): ETGVTQSPTHLIKTRGQQVTLRCSSQSGHNTVSWYQQALGQGPQFIFQYYREEENGRGNFPPRFSGLQFPNYSSELNVNALELDDSALYLCASSPYQGKRAKNIQYFGAGTRLSVL.

This clone appeared once. The V and J genes are TRBV27 and TRBJ2-7; 10 nucleotides align to TRBD1. The germline gives CDR1 MNHEY, CDR2 SMNVEV (reference sequence). The ends lost 4 bases at V and 7 bases at J; junction bases unmatched: 7. The CDR3 consists of 14 residues. The CDR3 loop is CASSYRGQGREQYF. The CDR3 coding sequence is TGTGCCAGCAGTTACCGGGGACAGGGGAGAGAGCAGTACTTC.

This clone was counted a few times. The chain recombines TRBV7-2 with TRBJ1-1, with unresolved D. This CDR3 comprises 15 residues. V was cut by 1 base and J by 1 base, with 10 bases left in between. Germline V gene data show CDR1 as SGHTA and CDR2 as FQGNSA. CDR3 protein: CASSLGPVQNTEAFF. CDR3 DNA sequence: TGTGCCAGCAGCTTAGGACCGGTTCAGAACACTGAAGCTTTCTTT.

The V and J genes are TRBV30 and TRBJ2-2; D call uncertain. CDR1 and CDR2 from the germline V gene are GTSNPN and SVGIG (reference sequence). The V gene lost 3 bases and the J gene lost 3 bases, with 11 bases spanning the gap. The CDR3 length is 14 residues. CDR3 loop: CAWRVDTYTGELFF. DNA for the CDR3: TGTGCCTGGAGAGTTGACACTTACACCGGGGAGCTGTTTTTT.

This chain links TRBV7-2 with TRBJ1-1, with D tentatively TRBD1 (5 bases). Germline V gene data show CDR1 as SGHTA and CDR2 as FQGNSA. V was pared by 2 bases and J by 2 bases, with 12 bases between. The CDR3 is 15 residues long. DNA for the CDR3: TGTGCCAGCAGCTTAACCGGGACTTATAACACTGAAGCTTTCTTT. Protein product: CASSLTGTYNTEAFF.

V gene TRBV7-2 combines with J gene TRBJ2-5, with D perhaps TRBD1 (5 bases). V was trimmed by 2 bases and J by 5 bases, leaving 12 bases between them. This CDR3 has 14 residues. CDR1 and CDR2 from the germline V gene are SGHTA and FQGNSA. The CDR3, as DNA: TGTGCCAGCAGCTTAAGCAGGGCCGCGGAGACCCAGTACTTC. This translates into CASSLSRAAETQYF.

The rearrangement uses TRBV18 and TRBJ1-2; D is undetermined. CDR1 and CDR2 (germline): KGHSH, LQKENI. The CDR3 loop spans 12 amino acids. Trimming took off 3 bases at V and 7 bases at J, with 9 bases between the two ends. The CDR3 nucleotides read TGTGCCAGCTCACCCGTGGAGGGTGGCTACACCTTC. Amino acids: CASSPVEGGYTF.

V usage is TRBV19 and J usage is TRBJ1-5; weak D call: TRBD1 (5 bases). V was shortened by 6 bases and J by 6 bases, with 18 bases between the two germline ends. The CDR3 extends over 15 amino acids. Germline-derived CDR1 and CDR2 are LNHDA and SQIVND (reference sequence). The CDR3 coding sequence is TGTGCCAGTAGCAATTCTAGGGGTGCAAGTCAGCCCCAGCATTTT. Amino acid sequence: CASSNSRGASQPQHF.

The V call is TRBV4-3, the J call TRBJ1-2, with D uncertain. The CDR3 is made up of 14 amino acids. In germline, CDR1 is LGHNA, CDR2 YSLEER. Trimming left V 1 base short and J 1 base short, with 7 bases between. In DNA form, the CDR3 reads TGCGCCAGCAGCCAAGGAACAGTTAACTATGGCTACACCTTC. Amino acids: CASSQGTVNYGYTF.

This clone appeared a few times. V usage is TRBV6-1 and J usage is TRBJ1-1; perhaps TRBD1 as D (5 bases). The CDR3 has 13 residues. CDR1 and CDR2 from the germline V gene are MNHNS and SASEGT. The V and J ends lost 3 bases and 9 bases respectively, with 14 bases between them. The CDR3 reads CASSDGAGDQAFF. Here the CDR3 DNA reads TGTGCCAGCAGTGATGGGGCGGGGGACCAAGCTTTCTTT.

This rearrangement joins TRBV30 to TRBJ1-2, with D maybe TRBD1 (6 bases). The germline V and J ends were trimmed by 4 bases and 4 bases, with 16 bases remaining between them. The CDR3 loop spans 14 amino acids. CDR1 and CDR2 (germline): GTSNPN, SVGIG (reference sequence). The CDR3 region has the DNA TGTGCCTGGAATCGGGGGCGCGGGTCCTATGGCTACACCTTC. This sequence encodes CAWNRGRGSYGYTF.

This clone was counted between two and nine times. Other DNA sequences of this sample code for an identical CDR3. CDR3 DNA sequence: TGTGCCAGTAGTTCGACAGGGGACACTGAAGCTTTCTTT. It codes for CASSSTGDTEAFF. The V gene is TRBV19, the J gene TRBJ1-1; 8 bases agree with TRBD1. V shed 5 bases, J shed 3 bases, and the junction held 2 bases outside the gene matches. The CDR3 has 13 residues. Germline V gene sequence: CDR1 LNHDA, CDR2 SQIVND (reference sequence).

The chain recombines TRBV5-5 with TRBJ1-1; D gene unclear. The V gene's germline CDR1 is SGHKS and CDR2 YYEKEE (reference sequence). V gave up 7 bases and J gave up 5 bases, with 9 bases separating them. The CDR3 is 11 residues long. Here the CDR3 DNA reads TGTGCCAGCCTTCGGGGTACTGAAGCTTTCTTT. This codes for CASLRGTEAFF.

The V gene is TRBV18, the J gene TRBJ2-1; either TRBD1 or TRBD2 may fit D (6 bases each). This CDR3 is built from 12 residues. Germline V gene data show CDR1 as KGHSH and CDR2 as LQKENI. The V and J ends lost 6 bases and 5 bases respectively, with 8 bases between them. The chain's CDR3 is CASSRGDNEQFF. DNA for the CDR3: TGTGCCAGCTCGAGGGGGGACAATGAGCAGTTCTTC.

The chain uses TRBV19 and TRBJ1-5, with a possible D match to TRBD1 (5 bases). This CDR3 is built from 14 residues. Per germline, CDR1 LNHDA and CDR2 SQIVND (reference sequence). V was shortened by 6 bases and J by 4 bases, with 13 bases between the two germline ends. The CDR3 nucleotides read TGTGCCAGTAGGCTTTGGGGCTCAAATCAGCCCCAGCATTTT. As protein: CASRLWGSNQPQHF.